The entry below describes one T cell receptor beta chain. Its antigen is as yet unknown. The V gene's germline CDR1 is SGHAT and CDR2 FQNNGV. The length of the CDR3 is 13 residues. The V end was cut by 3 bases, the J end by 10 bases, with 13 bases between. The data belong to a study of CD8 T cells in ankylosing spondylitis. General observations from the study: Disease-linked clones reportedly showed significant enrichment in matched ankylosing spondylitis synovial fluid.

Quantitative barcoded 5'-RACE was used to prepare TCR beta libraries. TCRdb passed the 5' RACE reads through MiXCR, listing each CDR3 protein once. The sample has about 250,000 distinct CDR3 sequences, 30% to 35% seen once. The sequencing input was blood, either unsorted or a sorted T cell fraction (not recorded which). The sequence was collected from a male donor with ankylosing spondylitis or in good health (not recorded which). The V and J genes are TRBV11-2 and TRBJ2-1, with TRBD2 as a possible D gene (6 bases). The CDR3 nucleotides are TGTGCCAGCAGCTTGAGTCTCGGAGGGGAGCAGTTCTTC. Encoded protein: CASSLSLGGEQFF. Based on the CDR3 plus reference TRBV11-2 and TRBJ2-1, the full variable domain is EAGVAQSPRYKIIEKRQSVAFWCNPISGHATLYWYQQILGQGPKLLIQFQNNGVVDDSQLPKDRFSAERLKGVDSTLKIQPAKLEDSAVYLCASSLSLGGEQFFGPGTRLTVL.